These T cell receptor beta chains were read from a single sample in a study of T-cell reconstitution after alpha-beta-depleted transplantation in children. TCRdb fed the PCR reads into MiXCR, producing one record per CDR3 protein. The sample holds some 150,000 distinct CDR3 sequences, around 8.8% seen once. Sequencing used PBMCs, mostly from graft donor cells, obtained 180 days after TCRalphabeta/CD19-depleted stem cell transplant. The source of these receptors is a female patient under 10 years old who had a stem cell transplant for congenital amegakaryocytic thrombocytopenia, so the T cells may come from the graft donor. Each CDR3 is given with its conserved first and last residue. D genes are given only for firm matches. Size values are once, few and many counts, or a class for expanded clones, and some rows have none.

J gene: TRBJ2-7
clone size: few
D gene: TRBD1
V gene: TRBV3-1
CDR3 DNA: TGTGCCAGCAGCCAAGGTTTGGGACAGCGCGAGCAGTACTTC
CDR3 protein: CASSQGLGQREQYF

J gene: TRBJ2-7
clone size: .
D gene: TRBD1
V gene: TRBV10-3
CDR3 DNA: TGTGCCATCAGCCCGGACAGGGGTCACGAGCAGTACTTC
CDR3 protein: CAISPDRGHEQYF

J gene: TRBJ2-6
clone size: few
D gene: .
V gene: TRBV18
CDR3 DNA: TGTGCCAGCTCACCAAGCGGAGGGCACGGGGCCAACGTCCTGACTTTC
CDR3 protein: CASSPSGGHGANVLTF

J gene: TRBJ1-3
clone size: .
D gene: .
V gene: TRBV20-1
CDR3 DNA: TGCAGTGCATCCATCGGGGGATTTTCTGGAAACACCATATATTTT
CDR3 protein: CSASIGGFSGNTIYF

J gene: TRBJ1-4
clone size: .
D gene: TRBD1
V gene: TRBV30
CDR3 DNA: TGTGCCTGGAATGGACAGGGTCGGGAAAAACTGTTTTTT
CDR3 protein: CAWNGQGREKLFF

J gene: TRBJ2-2
clone size: many
D gene: .
V gene: TRBV11-2
CDR3 DNA: TGTGCCAGCAGCTTAGAAGCAGGGGCGTACACCGGGGAGCTGTTTTTT
CDR3 protein: CASSLEAGAYTGELFF

J gene: TRBJ2-5
clone size: many
D gene: .
V gene: TRBV5-1
CDR3 DNA: TGCGCCAGCAGCTTGGTACCTGGGGCAAGTCAAGAGACCCAGTACTTC
CDR3 protein: CASSLVPGASQETQYF

J gene: TRBJ1-6
clone size: many
D gene: .
V gene: TRBV28
CDR3 DNA: TGTGCCAGCAGCTCAAACCCACCCCTCCACTTT
CDR3 protein: CASSSNPPLHF

J gene: TRBJ2-5
clone size: many
D gene: TRBD2
V gene: TRBV24-1
CDR3 DNA: TGTGCCACCCCGAGACTAGCGGGGCAAGAGACCCAGTACTTC
CDR3 protein: CATPRLAGQETQYF

J gene: TRBJ1-1
clone size: few
D gene: TRBD1
V gene: TRBV28
CDR3 DNA: TGTGCCAGCAGCTACGACAGGGTTGGCCTCACTGAAGCTTTCTTT
CDR3 protein: CASSYDRVGLTEAFF

J gene: TRBJ2-1
clone size: many
D gene: .
V gene: TRBV6-1
CDR3 DNA: TGTGCCAGCCTAGGTCGGGCACGCTACAATGAGCAGTTCTTC
CDR3 protein: CASLGRARYNEQFF

J gene: TRBJ1-4
clone size: many
D gene: .
V gene: TRBV28
CDR3 DNA: TGTGCCAGCCTAGGGGACGCTAATGAAAAACTGTTTTTT
CDR3 protein: CASLGDANEKLFF

J gene: TRBJ2-7
clone size: .
D gene: .
V gene: TRBV30
CDR3 DNA: TGTGCCTGGAAGGGAACTAGGATCGGAGAGCAGTACTTC
CDR3 protein: CAWKGTRIGEQYF

J gene: TRBJ2-7
clone size: many
D gene: .
V gene: TRBV6-1
CDR3 DNA: TGTGCCAGCAGTGTTTTTTCCGTGGGGATCTACGAGCAGTACTTC
CDR3 protein: CASSVFSVGIYEQYF

J gene: TRBJ2-1
clone size: .
D gene: .
V gene: TRBV20-1
CDR3 DNA: TGCAGTGCTAGAGAGAGCCTAGCGAACCCTTACAATGAGCAGTTCTTC
CDR3 protein: CSARESLANPYNEQFF

J gene: TRBJ1-3
clone size: many
D gene: TRBD1
V gene: TRBV20-1
CDR3 DNA: TGCAGTGCTAGGGACAGGGGAAACACCATATATTTT
CDR3 protein: CSARDRGNTIYF

J gene: TRBJ2-1
clone size: many
D gene: TRBD1
V gene: TRBV5-6
CDR3 DNA: TGTGCCAGCAGCTCGCTGGGGACAGGAGTCTACAATGAGCAGTTCTTC
CDR3 protein: CASSSLGTGVYNEQFF

J gene: TRBJ1-1
clone size: few
D gene: TRBD1
V gene: TRBV20-1
CDR3 DNA: TGCAGTGCTAGGAGCATTCAGGGGGAGGGCACTGAAGCTTTCTTT
CDR3 protein: CSARSIQGEGTEAFF

J gene: TRBJ2-1
clone size: many
D gene: TRBD2
V gene: TRBV20-1
CDR3 DNA: TGCAGTGCTAGAGATTCGGTAGCGGGACATGAGCAGTTCTTC
CDR3 protein: CSARDSVAGHEQFF

J gene: TRBJ2-7
clone size: many
D gene: .
V gene: TRBV5-1
CDR3 DNA: TGCGCCAGCAGCTTGATACCCCCGGCCAGGGGGGGTTACGAGCAGTACTTC
CDR3 protein: CASSLIPPARGGYEQYF

J gene: TRBJ1-5
clone size: many
D gene: .
V gene: TRBV20-1
CDR3 DNA: TGCAGTGCTAAGGAGGAAAATCAGCCCCAGCATTTT
CDR3 protein: CSAKEENQPQHF

J gene: TRBJ2-1
clone size: .
D gene: .
V gene: TRBV20-1
CDR3 DNA: TGCAGTGCTCAGCAGGGGGGGGCTACCTACAATGAGCAGTTCTTC
CDR3 protein: CSAQQGGATYNEQFF

J gene: TRBJ2-1
clone size: .
D gene: .
V gene: TRBV4-2
CDR3 DNA: TGTGCCAGCAGCCAAGAGCCAGCGGGTGGGGGTGAGCAGTTCTTC
CDR3 protein: CASSQEPAGGGEQFF

J gene: TRBJ2-1
clone size: many
D gene: .
V gene: TRBV25-1
CDR3 DNA: TGTGCCAGCAGTGGGGGAGTTCTCAATGAGCAGTTCTTC
CDR3 protein: CASSGGVLNEQFF

J gene: TRBJ2-2
clone size: few
D gene: .
V gene: TRBV4-3
CDR3 DNA: TGCGCCAGCAGCCAAGATGCGTCCGGGACTCGGGAGCTGTTTTTT
CDR3 protein: CASSQDASGTRELFF

J gene: TRBJ2-2
clone size: few
D gene: .
V gene: TRBV5-5
CDR3 DNA: TGTGCCAGCAGCTTGGCCCCGGTTAACACCGGGGAGATGTTTTTT
CDR3 protein: CASSLAPVNTGEMFF

J gene: TRBJ2-5
clone size: many
D gene: TRBD2
V gene: TRBV6-1
CDR3 DNA: TGTGCCAGCAGTCCCCCGGGACTAGCGGGAGAGACCCAGTACTTC
CDR3 protein: CASSPPGLAGETQYF

J gene: TRBJ2-2
clone size: few
D gene: .
V gene: TRBV5-1
CDR3 DNA: TGCGCCAGCAGCTTGGGATTGGGGGCGAGGACCGGGGAGCTGTTTTTT
CDR3 protein: CASSLGLGARTGELFF

J gene: TRBJ1-1
clone size: .
D gene: .
V gene: TRBV6-1
CDR3 DNA: TGTGCCAGCAGCCGTGGACAGACCATGAACACTGAAGCTTTCTTT
CDR3 protein: CASSRGQTMNTEAFF

J gene: TRBJ2-7
clone size: .
D gene: .
V gene: TRBV4-3
CDR3 DNA: TGCGCCAGCAGCCAAGATCTGATGACCCGCGGGCAGCAGTACTTC
CDR3 protein: CASSQDLMTRGQQYF

J gene: TRBJ2-3
clone size: few
D gene: .
V gene: TRBV25-1
CDR3 DNA: TGTGCCAGCAGTGCTTGGCGGAGTACTAGCACAGATACGCAGTATTTT
CDR3 protein: CASSAWRSTSTDTQYF

J gene: TRBJ2-2
clone size: many
D gene: .
V gene: TRBV10-3
CDR3 DNA: TGTGCCATCAGTGAGTCGGGGGTCACCGGGGAGCTGTTTTTT
CDR3 protein: CAISESGVTGELFF

J gene: TRBJ2-2
clone size: many
D gene: .
V gene: TRBV5-1
CDR3 DNA: TGCGCCAGCAGCTTAGGCGACGCTACCGGGGAGCTGTTTTTT
CDR3 protein: CASSLGDATGELFF

J gene: TRBJ1-1
clone size: many
D gene: .
V gene: TRBV5-4
CDR3 DNA: TGTGCCAGCAGCTTAAGGAGTGGTATCAACACTGAAGCTTTCTTT
CDR3 protein: CASSLRSGINTEAFF

J gene: TRBJ2-5
clone size: .
D gene: .
V gene: TRBV28
CDR3 DNA: TGTGCCAGCAGAGGTTCCGACAGCGGCTCACAAGAGACCCAGTACTTC
CDR3 protein: CASRGSDSGSQETQYF

J gene: TRBJ2-7
clone size: many
D gene: TRBD2
V gene: TRBV20-1
CDR3 DNA: TGCAGTGCTCGAGGGGACGGGAGGATGTACGAGCAGTACTTC
CDR3 protein: CSARGDGRMYEQYF

J gene: TRBJ2-1
clone size: .
D gene: TRBD2
V gene: TRBV4-2
CDR3 DNA: TGTGCCAGCAGCCAACCTAGCGGACCTTACAATGAGCAGTTCTTC
CDR3 protein: CASSQPSGPYNEQFF

J gene: TRBJ2-5
clone size: many
D gene: TRBD1
V gene: TRBV12-3/TRBV12-4
CDR3 DNA: TGTGCCAGCAGTGCCGGGACAGGTTTGTCCACCCAGTACTTC
CDR3 protein: CASSAGTGLSTQYF

J gene: TRBJ2-6
clone size: many
D gene: TRBD2
V gene: TRBV28
CDR3 DNA: TGTGCCAGCAGTCACGGGACTAGCGGGAGGGCCCGGTCTGGGGCCAACGTCCTGACTTTC
CDR3 protein: CASSHGTSGRARSGANVLTF

J gene: TRBJ2-5
clone size: many
D gene: .
V gene: TRBV5-1
CDR3 DNA: TGCGCCAGCAGCTTGGGGCAGCCCGGGGAGACCCAGTACTTC
CDR3 protein: CASSLGQPGETQYF

J gene: TRBJ2-1
clone size: .
D gene: .
V gene: TRBV11-1
CDR3 DNA: TGTGCCAGCAGCCTGTGGGGAATGGCCCGGCTTAGCGGCAATGAGCAGTTCTTC
CDR3 protein: CASSLWGMARLSGNEQFF

J gene: TRBJ1-3
clone size: large
D gene: .
V gene: TRBV4-2
CDR3 DNA: TGTGCCAGCAGCCACTTGGGGTCTGGAAACACCATATATTTT
CDR3 protein: CASSHLGSGNTIYF